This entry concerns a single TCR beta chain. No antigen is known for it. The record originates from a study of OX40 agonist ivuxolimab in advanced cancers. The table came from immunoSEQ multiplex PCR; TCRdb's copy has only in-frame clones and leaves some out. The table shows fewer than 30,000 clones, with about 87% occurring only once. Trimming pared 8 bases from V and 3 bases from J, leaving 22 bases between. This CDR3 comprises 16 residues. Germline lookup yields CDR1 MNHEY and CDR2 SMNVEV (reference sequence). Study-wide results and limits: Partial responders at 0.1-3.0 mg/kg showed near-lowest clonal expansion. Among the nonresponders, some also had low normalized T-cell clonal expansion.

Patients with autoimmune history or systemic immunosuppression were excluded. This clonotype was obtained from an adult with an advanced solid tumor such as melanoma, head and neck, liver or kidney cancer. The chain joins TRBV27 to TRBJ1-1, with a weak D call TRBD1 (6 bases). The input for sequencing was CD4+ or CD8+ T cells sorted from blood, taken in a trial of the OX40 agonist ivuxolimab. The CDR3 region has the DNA TGTGCCAGCTTCGGGGGGGCCCACCACGCAGACACTGAAGCTTTCTTT. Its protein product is CASFGGAHHADTEAFF.